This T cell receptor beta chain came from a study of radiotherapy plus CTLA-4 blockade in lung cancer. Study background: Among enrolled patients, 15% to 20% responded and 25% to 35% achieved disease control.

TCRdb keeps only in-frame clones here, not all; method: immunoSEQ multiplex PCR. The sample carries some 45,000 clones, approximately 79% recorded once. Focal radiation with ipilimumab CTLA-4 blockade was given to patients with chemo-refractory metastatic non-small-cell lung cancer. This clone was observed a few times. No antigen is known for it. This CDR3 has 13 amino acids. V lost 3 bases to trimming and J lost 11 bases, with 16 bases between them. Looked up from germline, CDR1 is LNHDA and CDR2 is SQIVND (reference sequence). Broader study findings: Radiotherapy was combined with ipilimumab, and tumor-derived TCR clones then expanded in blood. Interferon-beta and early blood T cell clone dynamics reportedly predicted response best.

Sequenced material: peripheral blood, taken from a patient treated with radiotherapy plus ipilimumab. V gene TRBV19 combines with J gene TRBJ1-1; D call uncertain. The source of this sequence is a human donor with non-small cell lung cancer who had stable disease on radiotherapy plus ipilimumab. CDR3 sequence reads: CASSMKADSMAFF. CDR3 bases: TGTGCCAGTAGTATGAAGGCAGACTCGATGGCTTTCTTT.